One TCR beta chain is described in this entry. Its target is not known. This sample was taken from a study of CD8 T cells in ankylosing spondylitis. Study conclusions and caveats: Blood from ankylosing spondylitis patients appeared to carry a characteristic roughly 8-variant TCR beta motif.

Generation of TCR beta libraries employed quantitative 5'-RACE incorporating molecular barcodes. TCRdb re-derived calls from the 5' RACE reads in MiXCR, one entry per CDR3 protein. In the table there are approximately 300,000 distinct CDR3 sequences, approximately 8% of which are singletons. The CDR3 has 21 residues. With 6 bases clipped from V and 0 bases from J, the junction kept 20 bases outside the gene matches. Germline CDR1 and CDR2: MGHRA and YSYEKL. The V and J genes are TRBV4-1 and TRBJ2-7; 13 bases line up with TRBD2. Sequencing was performed on blood, either unsorted or a sorted T cell fraction (not recorded which). The clonotype comes from a male donor with ankylosing spondylitis. DNA for the CDR3: TGCGCCAGCAGTCTTGTTCCCGCGACTAGCGGGAGGCCGAGGAGCTCCTACGAGCAGTACTTC. As protein: CASSLVPATSGRPRSSYEQYF.